These 20 T cell receptor beta chains originate from one sample sequenced in a study of identical twins. TCRdb re-called the 5' RACE reads through MiXCR, storing one row per CDR3 protein. This sample yields 550,000 to 700,000 distinct CDR3 sequences, of which over 20% are seen a single time; roughly 4.3% belongs to the top ten. This sample also appeared in a second study, on T cells expressing NK-cell markers.

Specimen: PBMCs. The receptors were gathered from a woman aged 18-29 years in good health.

This clonotype has ten or more counts. This chain uses TRBV20-1 with TRBJ2-7; 9 positions agree with TRBD1. Germline lookup yields CDR1 DFQATT and CDR2 SNEGSKA (reference sequence). The CDR3 extends over 15 amino acids. V lost 0 bases to trimming and J lost 4 bases; unmatched junction nucleotides: 7. This chain's CDR3 is CSAREIRTGAYEQYF. The CDR3 DNA sequence: TGCAGTGCTAGAGAAATCAGGACAGGGGCTTACGAGCAGTACTTC.

This clonotype was recorded many times. The chain uses TRBV12-3 or TRBV12-4 and TRBJ1-2; D not certain. The CDR3 is 14 amino acids. V lost 2 bases to trimming and J lost 0 bases, with 7 bases between them. The CDR3 nucleotides read TGTGCCAGCAGTTTATCTACCGCTAACTATGGCTACACCTTC. It specifies CASSLSTANYGYTF.

This clonotype has more than one count but fewer than ten. The chain has TRBV6-1 and TRBJ1-1; D not certain. Germline CDR1 reads MNHNS; CDR2 reads SASEGT. The CDR3 has 15 amino acids. Deletions cut 5 bases from V and 4 bases from J, with 17 bases between. The DNA of the CDR3 is TGTGCCAGCAGTCCCGCCCCCACTGGGCTCACTGAAGCTTTCTTT. It codes for CASSPAPTGLTEAFF.

This chain links TRBV27 with TRBJ2-3; D is ambiguous. The germline V gene encodes CDR1 MNHEY and CDR2 SMNVEV (reference sequence). There are 14 residues in the CDR3. Trimming removed 7 bases from V and 2 bases from J, with 13 bases in between. The CDR3 protein is CASKIWAATDTQYF. CDR3 nucleotides: TGTGCCAGCAAGATCTGGGCCGCCACAGATACGCAGTATTTT.

In nucleotides, the CDR3 is TGCAGCGTCTCTTCCGGACTAGGCGCAGTAGAGACCCAGTACTTC. It encodes CSVSSGLGAVETQYF. The rearrangement links TRBV29-1 to TRBJ2-5; 7 nucleotides match TRBD2. CDR1 and CDR2 (germline): SQVTM, ANQGSEA. The ends lost 6 bases at V and 4 bases at J; junction bases unmatched: 14. CDR3 length: 15 residues. Full variable domain (missing parts from reference TRBV29-1 and TRBJ2-5): SAVISQKPSRDICQRGTSLTIQCQVDSQVTMMFWYRQQPGQSLTLIATANQGSEATYESGFVIDKFPISRPNLTFSTLTVSNMSPEDSSIYLCSVSSGLGAVETQYFGPGTRLLVL.

The chain combines TRBV20-1 with TRBJ2-3; 9 bases fit TRBD2. Trimming removed 3 bases from V and 6 bases from J; junction bases left unmatched: 4. The germline V gene has CDR1 DFQATT and CDR2 SNEGSKA (reference sequence). The CDR3 contains 13 residues. CDR3 sequence reads: CSASGRGGDTQYF. For the CDR3, the DNA is TGCAGTGCTAGTGGGCGGGGGGGGGATACGCAGTATTTT.

The V and J genes are TRBV12-3 or TRBV12-4 and TRBJ2-3, with a tentative D call TRBD2 (7 bases). This CDR3 spans 16 amino acids. The ends were cut back, 6 bases at V and 0 bases at J, with 16 bases in the middle. The CDR3 nucleotides read TGTGCCAGCAGCCAGGGGCCGGGGGGAAGCACAGATACGCAGTATTTT. Translated, it gives CASSQGPGGSTDTQYF.

The chain carries TRBV12-3 or TRBV12-4 and TRBJ2-5; 10 bases fit TRBD2. J lost 1 base, V lost 1 base, and 3 bases had no gene match. CDR3 length: 16 residues. The CDR3 DNA follows: TGTGCCAGCAGTTTAGTGCGACTAGCGGGCCAAGAGACCCAGTACTTC. Residues: CASSLVRLAGQETQYF.

This clonotype was found many times. J is TRBJ2-7 and V is TRBV20-1; no reliable D call. V lost 3 bases and J 2 bases, leaving 14 bases between the germline ends. CDR1 is DFQATT and CDR2 is SNEGSKA in the germline V gene (reference sequence). The CDR3 totals 14 residues. The CDR3 nucleotides are TGCAGTGCTAGTCAATCGACCGAACCCTACGAGCAGTACTTC. Encoded protein: CSASQSTEPYEQYF.

The rearrangement uses TRBV15 and TRBJ2-7; D unclear. This CDR3 is 16 amino acids long. Germline lookup yields CDR1 LNHNV and CDR2 YYDKDF (reference sequence). Trimming pared 0 bases from V and 0 bases from J, leaving 12 bases between. The CDR3 DNA is TGTGCCACCAGCAGAGATTCTAAGGGAAGCTCCTACGAGCAGTACTTC. Amino acids: CATSRDSKGSSYEQYF.

The chain has TRBV5-1 and TRBJ1-5, with a tentative D call TRBD1 (6 bases). CDR1 and CDR2 from the germline V gene are SGHRS and YFSETQ. The CDR3 contains 15 residues. V lost 2 bases and J 3 bases, leaving 12 bases between the germline ends. The CDR3 spells CASSFRDTINQPQHF. For the CDR3, the DNA is TGCGCCAGCAGCTTCCGGGACACAATCAATCAGCCCCAGCATTTT. Complete variable domain (other parts from reference TRBV5-1 and TRBJ1-5): KAGVTQTPRYLIKTRGQQVTLSCSPISGHRSVSWYQQTPGQGLQFLFEYFSETQRNKGNFPGRFSGRQFSNSRSEMNVSTLELGDSALYLCASSFRDTINQPQHFGDGTRLSIL.

The chain carries TRBV18 and TRBJ2-5, with a possible D match to TRBD2 (5 bases). V was trimmed by 5 bases and J by 5 bases, leaving 15 bases between them. The CDR3 runs 14 residues. From germline, CDR1 is KGHSH and CDR2 LQKENI. The chain's CDR3 is CASSNRTGRETQYF. In DNA, the CDR3 is TGTGCCAGCTCAAACCGGACTGGCAGGGAGACCCAGTACTTC. The whole variable domain, remainder taken from reference TRBV18 and TRBJ2-5, is NAGVMQNPRHLVRRRGQEARLRCSPMKGHSHVYWYRQLPEEGLKFMVYLQKENIIDESGMPKERFSAEFPKEGPSILRIQQVVRGDSAAYFCASSNRTGRETQYFGPGTRLLVL.

This clonotype was seen at least ten times. The chain carries TRBV29-1 and TRBJ1-1, with a tentative D call TRBD1 (5 bases). Trimming removed 4 bases at V and 5 bases at J, with 14 bases between. Germline loops: CDR1 SQVTM, CDR2 ANQGSEA. The CDR3 is made up of 13 amino acids. CDR3 nucleotide sequence: TGCAGCGTTGGGGCAGGGTTGGGGACTGAAGCTTTCTTT. This codes for CSVGAGLGTEAFF.

V is TRBV4-2 and J is TRBJ2-1; 11 positions agree with TRBD2. V lost 0 bases and J lost 9; bases outside the gene matches: 4. From germline, CDR1 is LGHNA and CDR2 YNFKEQ. The CDR3 extends over 15 amino acids. Here the CDR3 DNA reads TGTGCCAGCAGCCAAGACCCTAGCGGGGGGCTTGAGCAGTTCTTC. Translated, it gives CASSQDPSGGLEQFF.

This clonotype was recorded a few times. The genes are TRBV12-3 or TRBV12-4 and TRBJ1-1; D unclear. Trimming pared 2 bases from V and 5 bases from J, leaving 12 bases between. This CDR3 region has 14 residues. CDR3 region: CASSLMIGRTEAFF. Written as DNA, the CDR3 is TGTGCCAGCAGTTTAATGATAGGGAGGACTGAAGCTTTCTTT.

This clonotype was found a few times. The rearrangement links TRBV12-3 or TRBV12-4 to TRBJ2-1, with 10 bases lining up with TRBD2. This CDR3 spans 14 amino acids. After removal of 7 bases from V and 6 bases from J, the junction contained 6 bases not matched to a gene. The CDR3, as DNA: TGTGCCAGCACCGGGACTAGCGTTGTCAATGAGCAGTTCTTC. Amino acid sequence: CASTGTSVVNEQFF.

This clonotype was detected a few times. The chain uses TRBV25-1 and TRBJ2-5; 12 bases match TRBD2. Trimming at V came to 5 bases and at J to 2 bases, leaving 9 bases not matched to a gene. The germline V gene has CDR1 MGHDK and CDR2 SYGVNS. The CDR3 has 17 residues. CDR3 region: CASSTRTSGNQQETQYF. For the CDR3, the DNA is TGTGCCAGCAGTACCCGGACTAGCGGGAACCAACAAGAGACCCAGTACTTC.

This clonotype was observed a handful of times. This sequence joins TRBV7-2 and TRBJ2-1, with D uncertain. V lost 4 bases, J lost 3 bases, and 19 bases lay in between. Germline V gene data show CDR1 as SGHTA and CDR2 as FQGNSA. The CDR3 loop spans 17 amino acids. The CDR3 loop reads CASSSSPPVLGYNEQFF. CDR3 DNA: TGTGCCAGCAGCTCCTCACCCCCAGTACTTGGCTACAATGAGCAGTTCTTC.

This clonotype was seen ten or more times. The chain uses TRBV12-3 or TRBV12-4 and TRBJ1-2; 8 nucleotides line up with TRBD1. The CDR3 has 15 amino acids. With V trimmed by 5 bases and J by 5 bases, 10 bases remained unmatched. CDR3 in amino acids: CASSTAGQGDYGYTF. CDR3 nucleotides: TGTGCCAGCAGTACGGCAGGACAGGGCGATTATGGCTACACCTTC.

The rearrangement joins TRBV20-1 to TRBJ2-1, with 9 bases that match TRBD2. Germline V gene sequence: CDR1 DFQATT, CDR2 SNEGSKA (reference sequence). The CDR3 extends over 16 amino acids. The junction had 12 bases not matched to a gene; V was cut back by 2 bases and J by 7 bases. The CDR3 spells CSARTGTSSGSNEQFF. CDR3 DNA: TGCAGTGCTAGAACCGGGACTAGCTCAGGGTCGAATGAGCAGTTCTTC.